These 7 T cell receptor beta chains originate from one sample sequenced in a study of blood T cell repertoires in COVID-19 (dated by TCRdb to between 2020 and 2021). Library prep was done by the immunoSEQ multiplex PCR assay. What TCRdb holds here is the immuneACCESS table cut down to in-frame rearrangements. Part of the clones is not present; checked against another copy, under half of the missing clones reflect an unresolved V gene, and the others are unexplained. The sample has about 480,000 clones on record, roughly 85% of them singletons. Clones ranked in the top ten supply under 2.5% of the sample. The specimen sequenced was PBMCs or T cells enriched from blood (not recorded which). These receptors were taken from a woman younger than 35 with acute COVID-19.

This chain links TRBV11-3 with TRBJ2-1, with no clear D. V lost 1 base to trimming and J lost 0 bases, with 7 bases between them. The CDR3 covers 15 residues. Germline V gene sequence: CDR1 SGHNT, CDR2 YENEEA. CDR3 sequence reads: CASSLVFSSYNEQFF. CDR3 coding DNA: TGTGCCAGCAGCTTAGTTTTTAGCTCCTACAATGAGCAGTTCTTC. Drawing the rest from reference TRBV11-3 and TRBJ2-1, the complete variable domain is EAGVVQSPRYKIIEKKQPVAFWCNPISGHNTLYWYLQNLGQGPELLIRYENEEAVDDSQLPKDRFSAERLKGVDSTLKIQPAELGDSAVYLCASSLVFSSYNEQFFGPGTRLTVL.

The CDR3 protein is CASSPLGGRSGSPLHF. The CDR3 bases are TGTGCCAGCTCACCACTAGGGGGCCGAAGCGGTTCACCCCTCCACTTT. The J gene is TRBJ1-6, the V gene TRBV18; 7 positions agree with TRBD1. Unmatched junction bases numbered 9, after V lost 1 base and J lost 9 bases. This CDR3 contains 16 residues. CDR1 and CDR2 (germline): KGHSH, LQKENI.

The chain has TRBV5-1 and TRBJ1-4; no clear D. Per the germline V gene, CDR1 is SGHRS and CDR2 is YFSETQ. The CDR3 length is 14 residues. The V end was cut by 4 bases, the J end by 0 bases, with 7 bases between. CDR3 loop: CASSTTPTNEKLFF. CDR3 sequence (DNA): TGCGCCAGCAGCACGACACCAACTAATGAAAAACTGTTTTTT. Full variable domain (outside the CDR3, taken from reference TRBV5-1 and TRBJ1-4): KAGVTQTPRYLIKTRGQQVTLSCSPISGHRSVSWYQQTPGQGLQFLFEYFSETQRNKGNFPGRFSGRQFSNSRSEMNVSTLELGDSALYLCASSTTPTNEKLFFGSGTQLSVL.

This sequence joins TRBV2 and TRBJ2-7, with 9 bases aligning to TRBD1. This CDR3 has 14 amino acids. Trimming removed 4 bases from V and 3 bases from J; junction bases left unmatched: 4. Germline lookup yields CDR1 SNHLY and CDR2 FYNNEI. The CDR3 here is CASSGPGQGYEQYF. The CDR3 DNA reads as TGTGCCAGCAGTGGACCGGGACAGGGCTACGAGCAGTACTTC.

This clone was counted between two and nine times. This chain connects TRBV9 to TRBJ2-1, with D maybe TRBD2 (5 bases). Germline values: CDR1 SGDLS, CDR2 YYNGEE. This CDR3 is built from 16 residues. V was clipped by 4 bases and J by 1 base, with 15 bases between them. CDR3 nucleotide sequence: TGTGCCAGCAGCTTTACACCTAGCTTGTCCTACAATGAGCAGTTCTTC. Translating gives CASSFTPSLSYNEQFF.

The CDR3 loop is CATSRYLGSNGGEQYF. In DNA, the CDR3 is TGTGCCACCAGCAGATATCTGGGATCGAACGGGGGCGAGCAGTACTTC. V is TRBV15 and J is TRBJ2-7; D might be TRBD2 (6 bases). Trimming shortened V by 2 bases and J by 6 bases, and 20 bases separated the two germline ends. The CDR3 consists of 16 residues. Looked up from germline, CDR1 is LNHNV and CDR2 is YYDKDF (reference sequence).

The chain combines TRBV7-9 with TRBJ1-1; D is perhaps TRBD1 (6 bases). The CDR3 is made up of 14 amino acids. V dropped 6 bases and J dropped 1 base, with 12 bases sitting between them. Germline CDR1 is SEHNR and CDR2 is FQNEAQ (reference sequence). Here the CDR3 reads CASSQQGGNTEAFF. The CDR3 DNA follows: TGTGCCAGCAGTCAACAGGGCGGGAACACTGAAGCTTTCTTT.